These 17 T cell receptor beta chains came from one sample sequenced in a study of T cells in Graves' hyperthyroidism and ophthalmopathy. Amplified TCR beta CDR3 regions came from RNA transcripts. First-round RT-PCR targeting the TCR CDR3 was performed with the HTBI primer set. One entry per CDR3 protein, called by TCRdb with MiXCR from the multiplex PCR reads. The table records around 280,000 distinct CDR3 sequences, roughly 15% of them present only once. Material for sequencing was blood. These receptors were taken from a woman aged 40 to 50 with Graves' hyperthyroidism.

CDR3 region: CASRTRAARETQYF. CDR3 sequence (DNA): TGTGCCAGCAGAACCCGGGCGGCTCGAGAGACCCAGTACTTC. This rearrangement joins TRBV7-8 to TRBJ2-5; no reliable D call. Trimming shortened V by 6 bases and J by 4 bases, and 15 bases separated the two germline ends. Germline values: CDR1 SGHVS, CDR2 FQNEAQ. This CDR3 has 14 residues.

This clonotype was picked up many times. The chain joins TRBV12-3 or TRBV12-4 to TRBJ1-5; 8 bases line up with TRBD1. The CDR3 length is 15 residues. V shed 5 bases, J shed 3 bases, and the junction held 6 bases outside the gene matches. The CDR3 nucleotides are TGTGCCAGCAGTCGGGAGACAGGGGCCAATCAGCCCCAGCATTTT. Its translation: CASSRETGANQPQHF.

This clonotype was seen a few times. The chain carries TRBV20-1 and TRBJ2-6; D ambiguous. V lost 0 bases and J lost 0, with 24 bases in between. CDR3 length: 21 residues. Per the germline V gene, CDR1 is DFQATT and CDR2 is SNEGSKA (reference sequence). CDR3 sequence: CSARDWTPEAGGNSGANVLTF. The CDR3 coding sequence is TGCAGTGCTAGAGATTGGACCCCGGAAGCAGGCGGAAACTCTGGGGCCAACGTCCTGACTTTC.

This clonotype was recorded at least ten times. This sequence joins TRBV30 and TRBJ2-2, with 7 nucleotides matching TRBD1. V dropped 0 bases and J dropped 9; count of bases not matched to a gene: 7. The CDR3 consists of 14 residues. Germline V CDR1 and CDR2: GTSNPN, SVGIG (reference sequence). This chain's CDR3 is CAWSVWQGVRELFF. The CDR3 DNA sequence: TGTGCCTGGAGTGTTTGGCAGGGGGTTAGGGAGCTGTTTTTT.

The sample holds a few counts of this clonotype. The chain carries TRBV27 and TRBJ2-1; D remains ambiguous. Trimming took off 6 bases at V and 10 bases at J, with 19 bases between the two ends. The CDR3 is 14 amino acids. Germline V gene data show CDR1 as MNHEY and CDR2 as SMNVEV (reference sequence). CDR3 nucleotides: TGTGCCAGCAGCCTTAGGCGACGAGGATCGGAGCAGTTCTTC. As protein: CASSLRRRGSEQFF.

On this clonotype itself: This sequence may be a read error, since a much larger clone differs from it by one base. The chain combines TRBV5-5 with TRBJ1-2; 8 positions agree with TRBD1. In germline, CDR1 is SGHKS, CDR2 YYEKEE (reference sequence). The CDR3 runs to 15 residues. CDR3 sequence (DNA): TGTGCCAGCAACTTGATTGCAGGGGGCGTCTATGGCTACACCTTC. The encoded protein is CASNLIAGGVYGYTF.

In this sample, this clonotype turned up a few times. The chain couples TRBV11-3 to TRBJ2-2, with a tentative D call TRBD2 (6 bases). The CDR3 contains 15 residues. The ends were cut back, 4 bases at V and 0 bases at J, with 9 bases in the middle. Germline CDR1 SGHNT, CDR2 YENEEA. The CDR3 nucleotides read TGTGCCAGCAGCTCGGGACTTTCGAACACCGGGGAGCTGTTTTTT. Translation: CASSSGLSNTGELFF.

As regards this clonotype: This could be a read error, since a much larger clone is one nucleotide away. This rearrangement joins TRBV20-1 to TRBJ1-2; 7 positions agree with TRBD1. J lost 8 bases, V lost 3 bases, and 9 bases had no gene match. Germline CDR1 reads DFQATT; CDR2 reads SNEGSKA (reference sequence). The CDR3 has 13 residues. CDR3 bases: TGCAGTGCTAGTCGGACAGGAGATGAGGGCTACACCTTC. Amino acids: CSASRTGDEGYTF.

This sequence joins TRBV5-6 and TRBJ2-7; unclear D gene. The CDR3 consists of 11 residues. CDR1 is SGHDT and CDR2 is YYEEEE in the germline V gene. Trimming stripped 4 bases from V and 5 bases from J, with 7 bases between. CDR3 nucleotides: TGTGCCAGCAGCCCCATCGACGAGCAGTACTTC. Translated: CASSPIDEQYF.

V and J are TRBV15 and TRBJ2-5; no reliable D call. Germline CDR1 LNHNV, CDR2 YYDKDF (reference sequence). Trimming shortened V by 0 bases and J by 4 bases, and 12 bases separated the two germline ends. The length of the CDR3 is 15 residues. The CDR3 nucleotides are TGTGCCACCAGCAGAGATCCCCGACATGGAGAGACCCAGTACTTC. Translation: CATSRDPRHGETQYF.

In its sample, this clonotype was seen many times. The chain carries TRBV3-1 and TRBJ2-6, with 8 positions matching TRBD1. Losses at the gene ends were 4 bases for V and 2 bases for J; bases not matched to a gene: 4. This CDR3 is 16 amino acids long. CDR1 and CDR2 from the germline V gene are LGHDT and YNNKEL (reference sequence). As DNA, the CDR3 is TGTGCCAGCAGCCCGACAGGGGTTGCTGGGGCCAACGTCCTGACTTTC. Its protein product is CASSPTGVAGANVLTF.

This clonotype occurred many times. The rearrangement uses TRBV28 and TRBJ2-2, with TRBD2 matching 8 bases. The germline V gene encodes CDR1 MDHEN and CDR2 SYDVKM. J lost 6 bases, V lost 4 bases, and 1 base had no gene match. The CDR3 totals 13 residues. In DNA form, the CDR3 reads TGTGCCAGCAGTTGGACTAGCTCCGGGGAGCTGTTTTTT. Translation: CASSWTSSGELFF.

The CDR3 protein is CASSTGGKVAVQETQYF. As DNA, the CDR3 is TGCGCCAGCAGCACAGGGGGAAAAGTTGCCGTCCAAGAGACCCAGTACTTC. The rearrangement links TRBV5-1 to TRBJ2-5; 8 nucleotides line up with TRBD1. Losses at the gene ends were 4 bases for V and 1 base for J; bases not matched to a gene: 12. There are 17 residues in the CDR3. CDR1 and CDR2 (germline): SGHRS, YFSETQ. The full variable domain, its missing parts supplied by reference TRBV5-1 and TRBJ2-5, is KAGVTQTPRYLIKTRGQQVTLSCSPISGHRSVSWYQQTPGQGLQFLFEYFSETQRNKGNFPGRFSGRQFSNSRSEMNVSTLELGDSALYLCASSTGGKVAVQETQYFGPGTRLLVL.

This clonotype was picked up many times. The rearrangement uses TRBV28 and TRBJ1-5; TRBD1 might be the D (5 bases). This CDR3 contains 13 residues. V lost 3 bases and J lost 5, with 8 bases in between. Germline assignment: CDR1 MDHEN and CDR2 SYDVKM. This CDR3 reads CASSFTGDQPQHF. CDR3 nucleotide sequence: TGTGCCAGCAGTTTTACAGGAGATCAGCCCCAGCATTTT.

The table lists this clonotype with many counts. The V call is TRBV5-1, the J call TRBJ2-1; TRBD1 agrees at 9 bases. CDR1 SGHRS and CDR2 YFSETQ come from the germline V gene. This CDR3 has 17 amino acids. V lost 4 bases and J lost 7; bases outside the gene matches: 15. CDR3 protein: CASSPGRDRVILNEQFF. In DNA, the CDR3 is TGCGCCAGCAGCCCAGGACGGGACAGGGTTATCTTGAATGAGCAGTTCTTC.

This clonotype was detected only a few times. V is TRBV18 and J is TRBJ1-5, with D perhaps TRBD1 (5 bases). Trimming took off 2 bases at V and 4 bases at J, with 9 bases between the two ends. The CDR3 is 14 amino acids. Germline V gene lookup returns CDR1 KGHSH and CDR2 LQKENI. In DNA form, the CDR3 reads TGTGCCAGCTCACCAGGGGCCTATAATCAGCCCCAGCATTTT. The encoded protein is CASSPGAYNQPQHF.

Remarks on this clonotype: Possible read error: a much larger clone is one base away. The chain carries TRBV6-2 or TRBV6-3 and TRBJ1-2; D remains unclear. There are 15 residues in the CDR3. V was cut by 5 bases and J by 4 bases, with 17 bases left in between. Germline CDR1 and CDR2: MNHEY and SVGEGT. The CDR3 loop is CASSARDRKSYGYTF. In DNA form, the CDR3 reads TGTGCCAGCAGTGCTCGAGATCGGAAGAGCTATGGCTACACCTTC.